Below, 17 T cell receptor beta chains from the same sample are listed, as sequenced in a study of blood T cell repertoires in COVID-19. TCRdb's table, derived via immunoSEQ multiplex PCR, lists solely in-frame clones and lacks some. This sample has around 390,000 clones, with around nine tenths found just once. Sequencing was carried out using PBMCs or T cells enriched from blood (not recorded which). These TCRs come from a woman aged 45-65 years who had recovered from COVID-19.

This rearrangement joins TRBV6-1 to TRBJ1-2; possible D gene TRBD1, 5 bases. The V gene lost 4 bases and the J gene lost 2 bases, with 17 bases spanning the gap. This CDR3 comprises 16 residues. Per the germline V gene, CDR1 is MNHNS and CDR2 is SASEGT. CDR3 sequence (DNA): TGTGCCAGCAGTGGAAAAAAAAGGGGAGGAAACTATGGCTACACCTTC. It specifies CASSGKKRGGNYGYTF.

This rearrangement joins TRBV5-1 to TRBJ2-2, with TRBD1 as a possible D gene (5 bases). V lost 2 bases to trimming and J lost 7 bases, with 18 bases between them. Germline CDR1 and CDR2: SGHRS and YFSETQ. The length of the CDR3 is 16 residues. The CDR3 spells CASSLRGTVSNGELFF. As DNA, the CDR3 is TGCGCCAGCAGCTTAAGGGGTACAGTCTCGAACGGGGAGCTGTTTTTT.

The chain employs TRBV2 and TRBJ1-5; tentative D call: TRBD1 (5 bases). The CDR3 covers 14 residues. Per the germline V gene, CDR1 is SNHLY and CDR2 is FYNNEI. The V gene lost 4 bases and the J gene lost 5 bases, with 12 bases spanning the gap. The CDR3 is CASSAGTGYQPQHF. The CDR3 DNA reads TGTGCCAGCAGTGCGGGGACTGGGTATCAGCCCCAGCATTTT.

This chain uses TRBV10-2 with TRBJ1-5, with 7 positions matching TRBD1. Germline assignment: CDR1 WSHSY and CDR2 SAAADI. The V segment lost 4 bases and the J segment 5 bases; nucleotides outside the gene matches: 8. The CDR3 covers 15 residues. Here the CDR3 reads CASSALDRLHQPQHF. The CDR3 bases are TGCGCCAGCAGTGCCCTGGACAGGCTCCATCAGCCCCAGCATTTT.

The V call is TRBV19, the J call TRBJ2-5; tentative D call: TRBD2 (5 bases). CDR1 and CDR2 from the germline V gene are LNHDA and SQIVND (reference sequence). V was trimmed by 3 bases and J by 4 bases, leaving 15 bases between them. The CDR3 is made up of 15 amino acids. The CDR3 sequence is CASSIVGRGRETQYF. The CDR3 DNA is TGTGCCAGTAGTATCGTTGGCCGGGGAAGAGAGACCCAGTACTTC.

CDR3 residues: CASSPLESYGYTF. In DNA, the CDR3 is TGTGCCAGCAGCCCCCTTGAGAGCTATGGCTACACCTTC. The V and J genes are TRBV11-3 and TRBJ1-2; D gene ambiguous. V was cut by 5 bases and J by 4 bases, with 11 bases left in between. CDR1 is SGHNT and CDR2 is YENEEA in the germline V gene. The CDR3 spans 13 residues.

This chain uses TRBV5-4 with TRBJ2-2; 9 bases align to TRBD1. The V gene end was trimmed by 4 bases and the J gene end by 1 base; junction bases not matched to a gene: 2. Germline V gene sequence: CDR1 SGHNT, CDR2 YYREEE (reference sequence). The CDR3 is 15 residues long. The CDR3 spells CASSPDRGNTGELFF. CDR3 DNA: TGTGCCAGCAGCCCGGACAGGGGGAACACCGGGGAGCTGTTTTTT.

J is TRBJ1-2 and V is TRBV25-1; D remains ambiguous. V was shortened by 7 bases and J by 4 bases, with 13 bases between the two germline ends. Germline V gene lookup returns CDR1 MGHDK and CDR2 SYGVNS. The CDR3 is 13 amino acids. CDR3 sequence: CASNNDISYGYTF. CDR3 nucleotide sequence: TGTGCCAGCAATAACGACATCAGCTATGGCTACACCTTC.

The V and J genes are TRBV2 and TRBJ1-6, with 8 bases that match TRBD1. V shed 8 bases and J 10 bases; nucleotides not matched to a gene: 19. The CDR3 is 17 amino acids. CDR1 and CDR2 (germline): SNHLY, FYNNEI. Here the CDR3 reads CASGGGQGATSRSPLHF. The DNA of the CDR3 is TGTGCCAGCGGGGGGGGCCAGGGGGCCACTTCGAGGTCACCCCTCCACTTT.

The gene calls are TRBV13 and TRBJ2-1, with D maybe TRBD2 (6 bases). Trimming removed 5 bases at V and 9 bases at J, with 11 bases between. The CDR3 consists of 12 residues. Germline values: CDR1 PRHDT, CDR2 FYEKMQ (reference sequence). CDR3 residues: CASSRRRGEQFF. As DNA, the CDR3 is TGTGCCAGCAGCCGACGGCGGGGTGAGCAGTTCTTC. Variable domain in full (rest from reference TRBV13 and TRBJ2-1): AAGVIQSPRHLIKEKRETATLKCYPIPRHDTVYWYQQGPGQDPQFLISFYEKMQSDKGSIPDRFSAQQFSDYHSELNMSSLELGDSALYFCASSRRRGEQFFGPGTRLTVL.

The genes are TRBV7-2 and TRBJ2-1, with 12 bases identical to TRBD2. The CDR3 is 14 amino acids. J gave up 13 bases and V 4 bases, and 8 bases lay outside the gene matches. Per germline, CDR1 SGHTA and CDR2 FQGNSA. CDR3 sequence: CASSSGLAGTDQFF. Here the CDR3 DNA reads TGTGCCAGCAGCTCAGGACTAGCGGGGACGGACCAGTTCTTC.

The chain is built from TRBV27 and TRBJ1-2, with TRBD1 identical over 8 bases. The trim removed 7 bases at V and 13 bases at J, leaving 14 bases unmatched. CDR3 length: 13 residues. Germline values: CDR1 MNHEY, CDR2 SMNVEV (reference sequence). DNA of the CDR3: TGTGCCAGCACTTTCCCGGGACAGGTGGATCTCACCTTC. This gives the protein CASTFPGQVDLTF.

V usage is TRBV4-1 and J usage is TRBJ1-2; 8 nucleotides match TRBD1. The CDR3 has 13 residues. Germline values: CDR1 MGHRA, CDR2 YSYEKL. V shed 6 bases and J 6 bases; nucleotides not matched to a gene: 6. CDR3 sequence: CASRQTGENGYTF. As DNA, the CDR3 is TGCGCCAGCAGGCAGACAGGGGAAAATGGCTACACCTTC.

This chain links TRBV11-2 with TRBJ2-5, with D perhaps TRBD2 (6 bases). Trimming shortened V by 5 bases and J by 5 bases, and 24 bases separated the two germline ends. Germline loops: CDR1 SGHAT, CDR2 FQNNGV. The CDR3 covers 17 residues. CDR3 region: CASSRGWGGVGGETQYF. The CDR3 nucleotides read TGTGCCAGCAGCCGAGGCTGGGGCGGGGTTGGAGGGGAGACCCAGTACTTC.

This sequence joins TRBV28 and TRBJ1-6; weak D call: TRBD1 (5 bases). The length of the CDR3 is 14 residues. The V end was cut by 1 base, the J end by 10 bases, with 11 bases between. Germline assignment: CDR1 MDHEN and CDR2 SYDVKM. CDR3 region: CASSLSGNHSPLHF. The CDR3 nucleotides read TGTGCCAGCAGTTTATCAGGGAATCACTCACCCCTCCACTTT.

The V and J genes are TRBV5-1 and TRBJ1-2, with 7 bases matching TRBD1. The CDR3 extends over 15 amino acids. CDR1 SGHRS and CDR2 YFSETQ come from the germline V gene. V trimming: 4 bases; J trimming: 5 bases; junction bases outside the gene matches: 11. This CDR3 is CASSPPGTEVYGYTF. The CDR3 DNA reads as TGCGCCAGCAGCCCACCCGGGACAGAGGTTTATGGCTACACCTTC.

This clone came up once. V usage is TRBV7-2 and J usage is TRBJ2-4; the D is unclear. Looked up from germline, CDR1 is SGHTA and CDR2 is FQGNSA. The CDR3 sequence is 16 residues long. Trimming left V 1 base short and J 0 bases short, with 10 bases between. The CDR3 DNA reads TGTGCCAGCAGCTTAGGAGGTACGCTAGCCAAAAACATTCAGTACTTC. The encoded protein is CASSLGGTLAKNIQYF.